A selection of T cell receptor beta chains follows, all from one sample in a study of blood T cell repertoires in COVID-19. Sequencing used immunoSEQ multiplex PCR; TCRdb keeps in-frame clones, though not all of them. Of roughly 250,000 clones in the sample, about 81% are singletons; the top ten hold approximately 13%. Sequences were obtained from peripheral blood. The receptors stem from a woman between 55 and 75 years old with active or convalescent COVID-19. CDR3s include the opening cysteine and the closing phenylalanine or tryptophan. The D gene is left open where the match is weak. Expanded clones are given a class, and other clones once, few, many or no size at all.

clone size,J gene,D gene,V gene,CDR3 DNA,CDR3 protein
once,TRBJ2-3,TRBD2,TRBV7-2,TGTGCCAGCAGCCGTATCGGGACTAGCGGTTATAGCACAGATACGCAGTATTTT,CASSRIGTSGYSTDTQYF
NA,TRBJ1-1,NA,TRBV24-1,TGTGCCACCAGCCTCTTCCACAGCTGCCTTATGAACACTGAAGCTTTCTTT,CATSLFHSCLMNTEAFF
few,TRBJ1-2,TRBD1,TRBV6-2/TRBV6-3,TGTGCCAGCAGTTATCGGGGAAGACAGGGGCCCTTCTTC,CASSYRGRQGPFF
NA,TRBJ1-1,NA,TRBV7-9,TGTGCCAGCAGCTCAGTCGCCGGGGGCACTGAAGCTTTCTTT,CASSSVAGGTEAFF
few,TRBJ1-5,NA,TRBV6-2/TRBV6-3,TGTGCCAGCAGTTACGGAGCGTGGATCAATCAGCCCCAGCATTTT,CASSYGAWINQPQHF
NA,TRBJ1-2,TRBD1,TRBV7-9,TGTGCCAGCAGCTTAGGCGGGACAGGGGTTCATGGCTACACCTTC,CASSLGGTGVHGYTF
NA,TRBJ1-2,NA,TRBV19,TGTGCCAGTAAACCTCTGGGACTGAACTATGGCTACACCTTC,CASKPLGLNYGYTF
NA,TRBJ1-2,NA,TRBV4-2,TGTGCCAGCAGCCAGAACAATGGCTACACCTTC,CASSQNNGYTF
NA,TRBJ2-1,NA,TRBV14,TGTGCCAGCAGCCAAGAATGGGGGGGGCCTCCCAGCTCCTACAATGAGCAGTTCTTC,CASSQEWGGPPSSYNEQFF
NA,TRBJ1-2,TRBD1,TRBV29-1,TGCAGCGTTGATCCGACAGGGGCTAAAGGCTACACCTTC,CSVDPTGAKGYTF
NA,TRBJ1-1,NA,TRBV5-1,TGCGCCAGCAGCTTGAACGGCCGGACTAACACTGAAGCTTTCTTT,CASSLNGRTNTEAFF
once,TRBJ2-7,TRBD1,TRBV5-8,TGTGCCAGCAGAGATACGAGACAGGGTGGCTACGAGCAGTACTTC,CASRDTRQGGYEQYF
once,TRBJ1-2,TRBD1,TRBV11-2,TGTGCCAGCAGCTTAGTTTATGGACAGGGGCTTTCCTATGGCTACACCTTC,CASSLVYGQGLSYGYTF
few,TRBJ1-1,NA,TRBV29-1,TGCAGCGTTGAAAATTGGGGCGGTGAAGCTTTCTTT,CSVENWGGEAFF
NA,TRBJ2-6,TRBD2,TRBV7-6,TGTGCCAGCAGCCCTGGACTAGCGGGGACTGCTGGGGCCAACGTCCTGACTTTC,CASSPGLAGTAGANVLTF
NA,TRBJ2-5,NA,TRBV20-1,TGCAGTGCTAGCGAGCACGAGACCCAGTACTTC,CSASEHETQYF
NA,TRBJ1-3,TRBD1,TRBV5-1,TGCGCCAGCAGCTTCTTAGGGGGCGCGGGCTCTGGAAACACCATATATTTT,CASSFLGGAGSGNTIYF